This is a list of T cell receptor beta chains from one sample in a study of T cell repertoires in cytomegalovirus infection. TCRdb reanalysed the reads using MiXCR and keeps one entry per CDR3 protein. The sample lists under 850,000 distinct CDR3 sequences; less than 40% were seen once. The sample was PBMCs. Receptor source: a human donor in good health (CMV status not recorded). Some clones in this sample may be carry-over from other donors' samples. Each CDR3 is given with its conserved first and last residue. The order of the fields is V gene, D gene, clone size, J gene, CDR3 protein. A D gene is named only where the DNA matches it firmly. The listing skips clone size in some rows; elsewhere it reads once, few, many or a size class.

TRBV6-1	TRBD2	few	TRBJ2-1	CASRRAGGPLNEQFF
TRBV6-1	.	.	TRBJ2-5	CASSEEERGTPLETQYF
TRBV9	.	.	TRBJ2-1	CASSARLDGSSYNEQFF
TRBV2	TRBD1	.	TRBJ1-4	CASRLRGQGVEKLFF
TRBV20-1	.	.	TRBJ2-5	CSAKRPGSTETQYF
TRBV27	.	few	TRBJ1-6	CASSSEGELANSPLHF
TRBV7-8	.	few	TRBJ2-3	CASSLALKDTDTQYF
TRBV7-4	TRBD1	once	TRBJ1-5	CASSADRAEQLQHF
TRBV11-1	.	.	TRBJ2-7	CASGDLDNTYEQYF
TRBV19	.	.	TRBJ1-5	CASRKRGSHQPQHF
TRBV5-1	.	.	TRBJ2-1	CASSWRDTDEQFF
TRBV28	TRBD2	few	TRBJ2-3	CASRGGVGHTQYF
TRBV19	TRBD1	.	TRBJ1-2	CASSLTRGQGTYGYTF
TRBV13	.	.	TRBJ1-6	CASSSRRRNSPLHF
TRBV15	TRBD1	few	TRBJ2-2	CATSRHRGNTGELFF
TRBV5-4	.	.	TRBJ1-1	CASSLTVVGTEAFF
TRBV7-8	TRBD1	few	TRBJ1-1	CASSFQGAENTEAFF
TRBV6-5	.	few	TRBJ2-5	CASTNIYEETQYF
TRBV19	.	.	TRBJ1-5	CASSMTENQPHYF
TRBV4-1	.	.	TRBJ1-1	CASSQGIGRTNTEAFF
TRBV19	.	.	TRBJ2-1	CATDLGDPGEQFF
TRBV20-1	.	.	TRBJ2-7	CSAREYAGGYEQYF
TRBV18	TRBD2	.	TRBJ2-7	CASSPEGTSGYEQYF
TRBV7-9	TRBD2	many	TRBJ2-5	CASSLSGGQETQYF
TRBV28	.	.	TRBJ1-4	CASSPPYFSEKLFF
TRBV6-5	TRBD2	.	TRBJ2-1	CASRRGRVENNEQFF
TRBV20-1	TRBD2	.	TRBJ2-1	CSARDRREDYSRSYNEQFF